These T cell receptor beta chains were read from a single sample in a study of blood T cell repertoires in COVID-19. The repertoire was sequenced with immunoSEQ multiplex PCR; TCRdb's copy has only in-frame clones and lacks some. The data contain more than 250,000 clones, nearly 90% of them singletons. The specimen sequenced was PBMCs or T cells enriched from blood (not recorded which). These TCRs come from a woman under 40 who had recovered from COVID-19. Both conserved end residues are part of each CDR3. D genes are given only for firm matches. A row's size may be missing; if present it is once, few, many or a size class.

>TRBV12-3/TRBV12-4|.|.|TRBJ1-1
CASSQSTIEAFF
TGTGCCAGCAGCCAAAGCACGATTGAAGCTTTCTTT
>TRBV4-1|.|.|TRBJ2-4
CASSQGRGTSLYGDIQYF
TGCGCCAGCAGCCAAGGGCGGGGCACCTCGCTTTACGGAGACATTCAGTACTTC
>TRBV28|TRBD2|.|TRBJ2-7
CASSGTFGTSENYEQYF
TGTGCCAGCAGTGGCACCTTCGGGACTAGCGAAAACTACGAGCAGTACTTC
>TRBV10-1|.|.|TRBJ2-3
CASSESLAGGTDTQYF
TGCGCCAGCAGTGAGTCCCTAGCCGGGGGCACAGATACGCAGTATTTT
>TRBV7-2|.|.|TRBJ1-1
CASDRVYRGTEAFF
TGTGCCAGCGATCGGGTCTACCGGGGCACTGAAGCTTTCTTT
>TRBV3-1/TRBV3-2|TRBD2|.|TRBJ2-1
CASSQEAIAGAEQFF
TGTGCCAGCAGCCAAGAGGCAATAGCGGGGGCCGAGCAGTTCTTC
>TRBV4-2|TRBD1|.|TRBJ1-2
CASSQGTGGKSGYTF
TGTGCCAGCAGCCAAGGGACAGGGGGTAAATCTGGCTACACCTTC
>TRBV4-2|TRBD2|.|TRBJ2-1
CASSQDPTSGVYNEQFF
TGTGCCAGCAGCCAAGACCCCACTAGCGGGGTCTACAATGAGCAGTTCTTC
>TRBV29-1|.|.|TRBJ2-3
CSVEDPGSDTQYF
TGCAGCGTTGAAGATCCGGGGTCCGATACGCAGTATTTT
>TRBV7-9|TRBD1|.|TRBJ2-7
CASSLGRGSYEQYF
TGTGCCAGCAGCTTAGGCAGGGGGTCCTACGAGCAGTACTTC
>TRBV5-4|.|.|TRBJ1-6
CASSPPGENSPLHF
TGTGCCAGCAGCCCACCCGGGGAGAATTCACCCCTCCACTTT
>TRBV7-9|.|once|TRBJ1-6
CASSATDSPLHF
TGTGCCAGCAGCGCCACGGATTCACCCCTCCACTTT
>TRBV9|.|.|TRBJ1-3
CASSVETRGTGNTIYF
TGTGCCAGCAGCGTCGAGACCCGAGGGACTGGAAACACCATATATTTT
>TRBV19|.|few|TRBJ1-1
CASSIQGGFSDTEAFF
TGTGCCAGTAGTATACAGGGTGGTTTTTCGGACACTGAAGCTTTCTTT